Sequencing of this TCR beta chain was carried out in a study of Japanese encephalitis immunity and Zika vaccine responses. TCRdb re-analysed the 5' RACE reads in MiXCR, keeping a single row per CDR3 protein. The table shows about 120 distinct CDR3 sequences, with around 14% occurring only once. V lost 6 bases and J lost 4, with 15 bases in between. This CDR3 is built from 14 residues. Germline loops: CDR1 MNHEY, CDR2 SVGEGT. This clonotype is labeled large (0.1 to 1%). Peptide pools at around 1 ug/mL each stimulated CFSE-labeled PBMCs over a 6-day culture. Proliferating CD4 T cells were sorted unfixed as live CD56-CD19-CD16-CD3+CD4+ CFSE-low cells.

This chain uses TRBV6-2 or TRBV6-3 with TRBJ1-1; possible D gene TRBD1, 6 bases. Sequenced here: antigen-activated CD4+ T cells from blood, cultured, sampled during a Zika inactivated vaccine study. The sequence was obtained from an adult woman who received an inactivated Zika virus vaccine. The CDR3 spells CASRGGGDATEAFF. The CDR3, as DNA: TGTGCCAGCAGGGGAGGGGGTGATGCCACTGAAGCTTTCTTT.